A selection of T cell receptor beta chains follows, all from one sample in a study of blood T cell repertoires in COVID-19. Sequencing used immunoSEQ multiplex PCR; TCRdb keeps in-frame clones, though not all of them. The table shows roughly 84,000 clones, with over 70% occurring only once. Sequencing was done on a sample of peripheral blood. The receptor source for this set is a woman between 45 and 65 years old with acute or convalescent COVID-19. Each CDR3 is given with its conserved first and last residue. The order of the fields is CDR3 length, V gene, D gene, J gene, CDR3 protein. D genes are given only for firm matches.

>16|TRBV12-5|TRBD1|TRBJ2-1
CASGFTPDRVYNEQFF
>15|TRBV6-2/TRBV6-3|TRBD2|TRBJ2-5
CASSFRLGGEETQYF
>11|TRBV7-2|.|TRBJ2-5
CASRRQETQYF
>13|TRBV12-3/TRBV12-4|.|TRBJ2-1
CASSFRTSDEQFF
>16|TRBV15|.|TRBJ2-2
CATRADRGPYTGELFF
>16|TRBV7-2|TRBD1|TRBJ2-1
CASSSLGQGAKNEQFF
>15|TRBV11-2|.|TRBJ1-6
CASSLEPGSNSPLHF
>17|TRBV3-1/TRBV3-2|.|TRBJ1-4
CASSPTVGASAREKLFF
>19|TRBV19|TRBD1|TRBJ2-5
CASSINGQGAPGGESTQYF
>12|TRBV10-3|TRBD1|TRBJ1-2
CAIRDRGNGYTF
>13|TRBV9|TRBD1|TRBJ1-1
CASSVVGTGEAFF
>16|TRBV7-6|.|TRBJ2-7
CASSLESAGHGYEQYF
>14|TRBV24-1|TRBD1|TRBJ1-1
CATSGRGRNTEAFF
>17|TRBV28|.|TRBJ1-2
CASSPRTAPRFDYGYTF
>14|TRBV4-3|.|TRBJ1-2
CASSQDRANYGYTF
>15|TRBV19|.|TRBJ2-2
CASSIGQGIAGELFF
>14|TRBV18|.|TRBJ1-5
CASSIQVREQPQHF
>18|TRBV7-2|.|TRBJ1-2
CASSLGPTGAITNYGYTF
>13|TRBV5-1|.|TRBJ2-5
CASSLGQKETQYF
>14|TRBV7-2|.|TRBJ2-1
CASSFFGDYNEQFF
>16|TRBV3-1/TRBV3-2|.|TRBJ1-1
CASSPANRVLNTEAFF
>15|TRBV7-9|TRBD1|TRBJ2-7
CASSLRRQGAGEQYF
>15|TRBV19|TRBD1|TRBJ1-2
CASTLGQGTNYGYTF
>16|TRBV7-9|TRBD2|TRBJ2-1
CAIRVGAGKISNEQFF
>16|TRBV19|TRBD1|TRBJ1-5
CASSPGGTGGHQPQHF
>18|TRBV6-6|TRBD1|TRBJ1-5
CASSLHGTVGGSNQPQHF
>14|TRBV6-2/TRBV6-3|TRBD1|TRBJ1-1
CASSPRGGSTEAFF
>14|TRBV6-1|.|TRBJ1-1
CASSERAGWTEAFF
>15|TRBV6-5|.|TRBJ1-5
CASSPRGGLNQPQHF
>16|TRBV6-1|TRBD2|TRBJ2-2
CASSEQGGINTGELFF
>14|TRBV27|.|TRBJ1-1
CASSLEDANTEAFF
>14|TRBV7-9|.|TRBJ1-1
CASSLQGPNTEAFF
>14|TRBV5-5|.|TRBJ1-1
CASNEIPLNTEAFF
>14|TRBV28|.|TRBJ1-5
CASTRIGGNQPQHF
>15|TRBV5-4|TRBD1|TRBJ1-1
CASSRGGQGNTEAFF
>14|TRBV5-6|TRBD1|TRBJ2-7
CASSFTHRGYEQYF
>14|TRBV5-4|.|TRBJ1-1
CASTSEITNTEAFF
>14|TRBV6-2/TRBV6-3|.|TRBJ2-3
CASSYSTVADTQYF
>17|TRBV2|TRBD1|TRBJ1-6
CASSERGRGSYNSPLHF
>15|TRBV24-1|TRBD2|TRBJ2-5
CATSPAGGPVETQYF